This T cell receptor (beta chain) originates from a study of blood T cell repertoires in COVID-19. Overall study context: Nucleic acid was either cDNA or gDNA, and it came from T cells, B-cell-depleted T cells, or PBMCs.

How the authors handled the data: Cell counts per sample came from amplifying reference gene primers. Repertoires were generated with immunoSEQ multiplex PCR, while TCRdb's copy carries only in-frame clones and drops some. V and J calls and clone size are as listed in that table; D and trimming were resolved from the DNA. The sample contains roughly 140,000 clones, almost 90% of which appear only once. From germline, CDR1 is MNHEY and CDR2 SVGEGT. The V gene lost 6 bases and the J gene lost 1 base, with 18 bases spanning the gap. The CDR3 is 16 amino acids. V and J are TRBV6-2 or TRBV6-3 and TRBJ1-1; a possible D gene is TRBD1 (6 bases). Sequencing was carried out using peripheral blood. This TCR was sampled from a human donor in a cohort sampled during active COVID-19. CDR3 sequence: CASRPLSTGRNTEAFF. The CDR3 coding sequence is TGTGCCAGCAGACCTCTCTCGACAGGAAGGAACACTGAAGCTTTCTTT.